Listed below are T cell receptor beta chains from one sample, sequenced in a study of blood T cell repertoires in COVID-19. Profiled with immunoSEQ multiplex PCR; TCRdb holds only in-frame clones, not every one. The sample yields around 260,000 clones, approximately 85% seen once. Sequencing used PBMCs or T cells enriched from blood (not recorded which). The receptors were sampled from a woman aged 25-40 years who had recovered from COVID-19. Both conserved end residues are part of each CDR3. Fields, in order: clone size, V gene, D gene, J gene, CDR3 protein, CDR3 DNA. A D gene is named only where the DNA matches it firmly. Clone size is stated in some rows and not others, as once, few, many or a class when expanded.

clone size: few; V gene: TRBV3-1/TRBV3-2; D gene: TRBD2; J gene: TRBJ2-6; CDR3 protein: CASSGWGGPGANVLTF; CDR3 DNA: TGTGCCAGCAGCGGCTGGGGAGGGCCTGGGGCCAACGTCCTGACTTTC
clone size: NA; V gene: TRBV19; D gene: TRBD1; J gene: TRBJ1-1; CDR3 protein: CASSIGGQENTEAFF; CDR3 DNA: TGTGCCAGTAGTATAGGGGGACAGGAGAACACTGAAGCTTTCTTT
clone size: NA; V gene: TRBV2; D gene: TRBD1; J gene: TRBJ1-6; CDR3 protein: CASSPGTGYSPLHF; CDR3 DNA: TGTGCCAGCAGTCCCGGGACAGGGTATTCACCCCTCCACTTT
clone size: NA; V gene: TRBV19; D gene: TRBD1; J gene: TRBJ2-7; CDR3 protein: CASSFGTGNYEQYF; CDR3 DNA: TGTGCCAGTAGTTTTGGGACAGGAAACTACGAGCAGTACTTC
clone size: NA; V gene: TRBV5-1; D gene: TRBD1; J gene: TRBJ2-3; CDR3 protein: CASSSGQGAGRDTQYF; CDR3 DNA: TGCGCCAGCAGCTCCGGTCAGGGGGCCGGGAGAGATACGCAGTATTTT
clone size: NA; V gene: TRBV25-1; D gene: TRBD1; J gene: TRBJ1-4; CDR3 protein: CASSEPGQGTEKLFF; CDR3 DNA: TGTGCCAGCAGTGAACCGGGACAGGGCACTGAAAAACTGTTTTTT
clone size: once; V gene: TRBV28; D gene: TRBD2; J gene: TRBJ2-1; CDR3 protein: CASQARGGYEQFF; CDR3 DNA: TGTGCCAGCCAAGCTCGGGGAGGGTACGAGCAGTTCTTC
clone size: NA; V gene: TRBV29-1; D gene: TRBD2; J gene: TRBJ2-1; CDR3 protein: CSAGTSGRRRLDEQFF; CDR3 DNA: TGCAGCGCCGGGACTAGCGGGAGGAGGCGCCTCGATGAGCAGTTCTTC
clone size: NA; V gene: TRBV13; D gene: NA; J gene: TRBJ1-1; CDR3 protein: CASSLGPGNTEAFF; CDR3 DNA: TGTGCCAGCAGCTTAGGGCCCGGGAACACTGAAGCTTTCTTT
clone size: NA; V gene: TRBV4-2; D gene: TRBD1; J gene: TRBJ2-3; CDR3 protein: CASSLDRGRVDTQYF; CDR3 DNA: TGTGCCAGCAGCCTGGACAGGGGGCGAGTAGATACGCAGTATTTT
clone size: NA; V gene: TRBV7-8; D gene: NA; J gene: TRBJ1-3; CDR3 protein: CASSRGGTGSGNTIYF; CDR3 DNA: TGTGCCAGCAGCAGAGGCGGGACGGGCTCTGGAAACACCATATATTTT
clone size: NA; V gene: TRBV28; D gene: TRBD1; J gene: TRBJ1-2; CDR3 protein: CASSLTPGTGTYGYTF; CDR3 DNA: TGTGCCAGCAGTTTAACCCCCGGGACAGGGACCTATGGCTACACCTTC
clone size: NA; V gene: TRBV27; D gene: TRBD1; J gene: TRBJ2-3; CDR3 protein: CASKPGQANPTQYF; CDR3 DNA: TGTGCCAGCAAACCGGGACAGGCAAATCCTACGCAGTATTTT
clone size: NA; V gene: TRBV2; D gene: TRBD1; J gene: TRBJ2-7; CDR3 protein: CASSEAQGAYEQYF; CDR3 DNA: TGTGCCAGCAGTGAAGCACAGGGGGCGTACGAGCAGTACTTC
clone size: once; V gene: TRBV5-1; D gene: TRBD1; J gene: TRBJ1-2; CDR3 protein: CASSLPGQGDGYTF; CDR3 DNA: TGCGCCAGCAGCTTACCGGGACAGGGTGATGGCTACACCTTC
clone size: NA; V gene: TRBV19; D gene: NA; J gene: TRBJ2-3; CDR3 protein: CASSIGTASTDTQYF; CDR3 DNA: TGTGCCAGTAGTATTGGGACTGCTAGCACAGATACGCAGTATTTT
clone size: NA; V gene: TRBV5-8; D gene: NA; J gene: TRBJ2-7; CDR3 protein: CASSLHGELSYEQYF; CDR3 DNA: TGTGCCAGCAGCCTGCATGGGGAGTTAAGCTACGAGCAGTACTTC
clone size: few; V gene: TRBV6-4; D gene: NA; J gene: TRBJ1-1; CDR3 protein: CASSEGEGIAEAFF; CDR3 DNA: TGTGCCAGCAGTGAAGGAGAGGGAATAGCTGAAGCTTTCTTT
clone size: NA; V gene: TRBV11-3; D gene: TRBD1; J gene: TRBJ2-1; CDR3 protein: CASSSGQGSYNEQFF; CDR3 DNA: TGTGCCAGCAGCTCCGGACAGGGAAGCTACAATGAGCAGTTCTTC
clone size: once; V gene: TRBV5-1; D gene: TRBD2; J gene: TRBJ2-3; CDR3 protein: CASSFGTSGSTDTQYF; CDR3 DNA: TGCGCCAGCAGCTTCGGTACTAGCGGGAGCACAGATACGCAGTATTTT
clone size: NA; V gene: TRBV5-5; D gene: NA; J gene: TRBJ2-1; CDR3 protein: CASSLGRERYNEQFF; CDR3 DNA: TGTGCCAGCAGCTTGGGCAGGGAACGTTACAATGAGCAGTTCTTC
clone size: NA; V gene: TRBV5-1; D gene: NA; J gene: TRBJ1-2; CDR3 protein: CASRSGISGNYGYTF; CDR3 DNA: TGCGCCAGCAGATCCGGGATCAGCGGTAACTATGGCTACACCTTC
clone size: NA; V gene: TRBV28; D gene: TRBD1; J gene: TRBJ1-5; CDR3 protein: CASSAGGPQPQHF; CDR3 DNA: TGTGCCAGCAGCGCAGGGGGTCCCCAGCCCCAGCATTTT
clone size: once; V gene: TRBV28; D gene: NA; J gene: TRBJ1-5; CDR3 protein: CASSRDISGNQPQHF; CDR3 DNA: TGTGCCAGCAGCCGGGACATCTCAGGGAATCAGCCCCAGCATTTT
clone size: NA; V gene: TRBV12-1; D gene: NA; J gene: TRBJ2-7; CDR3 protein: CASRRTLSGRGMIEQYF; CDR3 DNA: TGTGCCAGCAGAAGGACACTGAGCGGGAGGGGGATGATCGAGCAGTACTTC
clone size: NA; V gene: TRBV28; D gene: NA; J gene: TRBJ2-5; CDR3 protein: CASSLVAGPYGETQYF; CDR3 DNA: TGTGCCAGCAGTTTGGTCGCGGGACCATATGGTGAGACCCAGTACTTC
clone size: NA; V gene: TRBV6-9; D gene: NA; J gene: TRBJ1-5; CDR3 protein: CASSSREPQHF; CDR3 DNA: TGTGCCAGCAGTTCCAGGGAGCCCCAGCATTTT
clone size: NA; V gene: TRBV27; D gene: TRBD1; J gene: TRBJ1-3; CDR3 protein: CASSQFGTGTGNTIYF; CDR3 DNA: TGTGCCAGCAGTCAATTCGGGACAGGGACCGGAAACACCATATATTTT
clone size: NA; V gene: TRBV11-2; D gene: TRBD1; J gene: TRBJ1-1; CDR3 protein: CASSSRGGTGGFEAFF; CDR3 DNA: TGTGCCAGCAGCTCGCGAGGGGGCACAGGGGGCTTTGAAGCTTTCTTT
clone size: NA; V gene: TRBV19; D gene: TRBD1; J gene: TRBJ2-7; CDR3 protein: CASSIGTGTYEQYF; CDR3 DNA: TGTGCCAGTAGTATCGGGACAGGTACCTACGAGCAGTACTTC
clone size: NA; V gene: TRBV15; D gene: NA; J gene: TRBJ1-1; CDR3 protein: CATSSGSRNTRTEAFF; CDR3 DNA: TGTGCCACCAGCAGCGGGAGTCGGAATACTAGGACTGAAGCTTTCTTT
clone size: NA; V gene: TRBV14; D gene: TRBD1; J gene: TRBJ2-5; CDR3 protein: CASSQAEGQGLEETQYF; CDR3 DNA: TGTGCCAGCAGCCAAGCTGAAGGACAGGGCTTGGAGGAGACCCAGTACTTC
clone size: NA; V gene: TRBV28; D gene: NA; J gene: TRBJ2-7; CDR3 protein: CASSLAGQEQYF; CDR3 DNA: TGTGCCAGCAGTTTGGCGGGGCAGGAGCAGTACTTC
clone size: NA; V gene: TRBV14; D gene: TRBD1; J gene: TRBJ2-7; CDR3 protein: CASSQNMGQGYEQYF; CDR3 DNA: TGTGCCAGCAGCCAAAACATGGGACAGGGCTACGAGCAGTACTTC
clone size: NA; V gene: TRBV28; D gene: NA; J gene: TRBJ2-3; CDR3 protein: CASSSYRASQGDTQYF; CDR3 DNA: TGTGCCAGCAGTTCCTACCGGGCCTCCCAGGGAGATACGCAGTATTTT
clone size: NA; V gene: TRBV7-9; D gene: TRBD1; J gene: TRBJ2-7; CDR3 protein: CASSLPLGRGYEQYF; CDR3 DNA: TGTGCCAGCAGCTTACCCTTAGGCAGGGGGTACGAGCAGTACTTC
clone size: once; V gene: TRBV19; D gene: NA; J gene: TRBJ1-5; CDR3 protein: CASSIRVPNTYQPQHF; CDR3 DNA: TGTGCCAGTAGTATCAGGGTTCCGAACACCTATCAGCCCCAGCATTTT
clone size: once; V gene: TRBV28; D gene: NA; J gene: TRBJ2-1; CDR3 protein: CASRLEWRARHGEQFF; CDR3 DNA: TGTGCCAGCAGATTAGAGTGGCGGGCCCGACATGGAGAGCAGTTCTTC
clone size: many; V gene: TRBV27; D gene: NA; J gene: TRBJ1-5; CDR3 protein: CASSLYEGNQPQHF; CDR3 DNA: TGTGCCAGCAGTTTATACGAGGGAAATCAGCCCCAGCATTTT
clone size: few; V gene: TRBV28; D gene: NA; J gene: TRBJ1-3; CDR3 protein: CASSFLQSGNTIYF; CDR3 DNA: TGTGCCAGCAGTTTTCTACAGTCCGGAAACACCATATATTTT
clone size: NA; V gene: TRBV7-2; D gene: TRBD2; J gene: TRBJ2-5; CDR3 protein: CASSLRLAGGAQYF; CDR3 DNA: TGTGCCAGCAGCTTGAGACTAGCGGGAGGGGCCCAGTACTTC
clone size: NA; V gene: TRBV2; D gene: TRBD1; J gene: TRBJ1-6; CDR3 protein: CASRNPGTGSFPLHF; CDR3 DNA: TGTGCCAGCAGGAACCCCGGGACAGGGAGTTTCCCCCTCCACTTT
clone size: NA; V gene: TRBV9; D gene: NA; J gene: TRBJ1-6; CDR3 protein: CASSVADSGNSPLHF; CDR3 DNA: TGTGCCAGCAGCGTAGCGGACAGCGGAAATTCACCCCTCCACTTT
clone size: few; V gene: TRBV10-3; D gene: NA; J gene: TRBJ1-6; CDR3 protein: CAISEGTRETTESPLHF; CDR3 DNA: TGTGCCATCAGTGAGGGGACAAGGGAAACCACCGAGTCACCCCTCCACTTT
clone size: once; V gene: TRBV19; D gene: NA; J gene: TRBJ1-3; CDR3 protein: CASGRASGNTIYF; CDR3 DNA: TGTGCCAGTGGCAGGGCCTCTGGAAACACCATATATTTT
clone size: NA; V gene: TRBV5-4; D gene: TRBD1; J gene: TRBJ1-1; CDR3 protein: CASSLDRGPNTEAFF; CDR3 DNA: TGTGCCAGCAGCTTAGACAGGGGGCCGAACACTGAAGCTTTCTTT
clone size: NA; V gene: TRBV20-1; D gene: NA; J gene: TRBJ2-7; CDR3 protein: CSASWWGPSYEQYF; CDR3 DNA: TGCAGTGCTAGTTGGTGGGGGCCTTCCTACGAGCAGTACTTC
clone size: NA; V gene: TRBV28; D gene: TRBD1; J gene: TRBJ1-3; CDR3 protein: CASSLGTGGNTIYF; CDR3 DNA: TGTGCCAGCAGTTTAGGGACAGGGGGAAACACCATATATTTT
clone size: NA; V gene: TRBV14; D gene: TRBD2; J gene: TRBJ2-7; CDR3 protein: CASSEASGSLYGQYF; CDR3 DNA: TGTGCCAGCAGCGAGGCTAGCGGGTCCCTCTACGGGCAGTACTTC
clone size: NA; V gene: TRBV19; D gene: NA; J gene: TRBJ1-4; CDR3 protein: CASSVRSYQEKLFF; CDR3 DNA: TGTGCCAGTAGTGTACGGTCTTATCAAGAAAAACTGTTTTTT
clone size: NA; V gene: TRBV10-3; D gene: NA; J gene: TRBJ2-2; CDR3 protein: CAISDDNANTGELFF; CDR3 DNA: TGTGCCATCAGTGACGACAACGCGAACACCGGGGAGCTGTTTTTT
clone size: NA; V gene: TRBV5-1; D gene: NA; J gene: TRBJ2-7; CDR3 protein: CASSLSQGYEQYF; CDR3 DNA: TGCGCCAGCAGCTTGAGTCAGGGCTACGAGCAGTACTTC
clone size: NA; V gene: TRBV27; D gene: NA; J gene: TRBJ2-5; CDR3 protein: CASGQGPQETQYF; CDR3 DNA: TGTGCCAGCGGGCAGGGGCCTCAAGAGACCCAGTACTTC
clone size: NA; V gene: TRBV3-1/TRBV3-2; D gene: NA; J gene: TRBJ2-6; CDR3 protein: CASSQDISSGANVLTF; CDR3 DNA: TGTGCCAGCAGCCAAGATATCTCCTCTGGGGCCAACGTCCTGACTTTC
clone size: NA; V gene: TRBV12-3/TRBV12-4; D gene: NA; J gene: TRBJ1-1; CDR3 protein: CASSLQDSLWAFF; CDR3 DNA: TGTGCCAGCAGTTTACAGGACTCCCTGTGGGCTTTCTTT
clone size: NA; V gene: TRBV6-5; D gene: NA; J gene: TRBJ2-2; CDR3 protein: CASSFTDTNTGELFF; CDR3 DNA: TGTGCCAGCAGTTTTACTGACACGAACACCGGGGAGCTGTTTTTT
clone size: NA; V gene: TRBV5-1; D gene: NA; J gene: TRBJ2-1; CDR3 protein: CASSYRVDWDEQFF; CDR3 DNA: TGCGCCAGCAGCTACAGGGTGGACTGGGATGAGCAGTTCTTC
clone size: NA; V gene: TRBV23-1; D gene: NA; J gene: TRBJ2-4; CDR3 protein: CASSQAPQGENIQYF; CDR3 DNA: TGCGCCAGCAGTCAAGCGCCACAAGGGGAAAACATTCAGTACTTC
clone size: once; V gene: TRBV5-6; D gene: NA; J gene: TRBJ1-2; CDR3 protein: CASSLRGFNYGYTF; CDR3 DNA: TGTGCCAGCAGCTTGCGGGGGTTCAACTATGGCTACACCTTC
clone size: NA; V gene: TRBV6-4; D gene: NA; J gene: TRBJ2-3; CDR3 protein: CASSAQESADTQYF; CDR3 DNA: TGTGCCAGCAGTGCACAGGAGAGTGCAGATACGCAGTATTTT